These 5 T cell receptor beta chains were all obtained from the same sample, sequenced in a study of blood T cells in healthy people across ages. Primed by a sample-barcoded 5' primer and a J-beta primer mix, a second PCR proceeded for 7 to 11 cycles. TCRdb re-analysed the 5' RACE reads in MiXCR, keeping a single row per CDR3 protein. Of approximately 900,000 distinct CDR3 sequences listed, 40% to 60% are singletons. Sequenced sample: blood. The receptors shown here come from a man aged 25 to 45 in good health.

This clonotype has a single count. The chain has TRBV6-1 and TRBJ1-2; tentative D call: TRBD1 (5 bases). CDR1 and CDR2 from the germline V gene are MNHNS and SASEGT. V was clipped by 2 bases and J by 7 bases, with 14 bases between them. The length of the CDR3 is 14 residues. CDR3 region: CASSELGAGFGYTF. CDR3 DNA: TGTGCCAGCAGTGAACTAGGGGCAGGGTTTGGCTACACCTTC.

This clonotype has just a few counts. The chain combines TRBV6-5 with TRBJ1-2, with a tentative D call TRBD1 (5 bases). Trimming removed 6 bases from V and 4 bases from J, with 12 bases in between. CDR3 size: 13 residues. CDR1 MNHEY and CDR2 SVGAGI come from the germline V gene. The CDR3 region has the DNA TGTGCCAGCAGCTCGAGTGACAGCTATGGCTACACCTTC. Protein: CASSSSDSYGYTF.

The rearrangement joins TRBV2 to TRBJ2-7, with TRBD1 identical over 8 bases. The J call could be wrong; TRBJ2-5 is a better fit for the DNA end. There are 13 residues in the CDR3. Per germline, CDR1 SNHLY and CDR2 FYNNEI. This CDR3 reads CASSDRGLKTQYF. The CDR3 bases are TGTGCCAGCAGTGACAGGGGGCTCAAGACCCAGTACTTC.

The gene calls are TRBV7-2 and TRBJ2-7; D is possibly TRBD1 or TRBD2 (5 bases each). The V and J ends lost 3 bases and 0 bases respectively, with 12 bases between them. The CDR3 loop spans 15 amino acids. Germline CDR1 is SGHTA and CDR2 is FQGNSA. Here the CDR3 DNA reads TGTGCCAGCAGCTTTCGGGACGCTGCCTCCTACGAGCAGTACTTC. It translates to CASSFRDAASYEQYF.

The CDR3 DNA sequence: TGCAGCGTGAGCCGGGACTCACCCTACGAGCAGTACTTC. Translating it yields CSVSRDSPYEQYF. V usage is TRBV29-1 and J usage is TRBJ2-7; D is perhaps TRBD2 (6 bases). Trimming stripped 6 bases from V and 2 bases from J, with 14 bases between. This CDR3 has 13 amino acids. Looked up from germline, CDR1 is SQVTM and CDR2 is ANQGSEA.